The rows below give T cell receptor beta chains drawn from one sample of a study of CD8 T cells in ankylosing spondylitis. TCRdb reprocessed the 5' RACE reads with MiXCR, giving one entry per CDR3 protein. Altogether roughly 130,000 distinct CDR3 sequences are present, 9.3% being singletons, with the ten largest covering approximately 3.5%. Sequenced input: blood, either unsorted or a sorted T cell fraction (not recorded which). The receptors come from a male donor with ankylosing spondylitis or in good health (not recorded which). Each CDR3 is given with its conserved first and last residue. D genes are given only for firm matches. Not every row has a clone size; where given, it reads once, few, many or a size class.

d_call j_call clone_size v_call cdr3_nt cdr3_aa
- TRBJ1-1 many TRBV2 TGTGCCAGCAGGGACAGGAACACTGAAGCTTTCTTT CASRDRNTEAFF
- TRBJ2-5 - TRBV3-1 TGTGCCTGCTGCCAAGATCAGGCCCAGTTGGAGACCCAGTACTTC CACCQDQAQLETQYF
TRBD2 TRBJ2-4 - TRBV12-3/TRBV12-4 TGTGCCCGCAGTTCGGGGACTAGCGGGATCTCCTTAGCCAAAAACATTCAGTACTTC CARSSGTSGISLAKNIQYF
TRBD1 TRBJ2-7 - TRBV7-6 TGTGCCAGCAGCTTAGATGGGACAGGGGTTTACGAGCAGTACTTC CASSLDGTGVYEQYF
TRBD2 TRBJ2-2 - TRBV9 TGTGCCAGCAGCACCGGACTAGCGGGAGGTGCCACCGGGGAGCTGTTTTTT CASSTGLAGGATGELFF
TRBD2 TRBJ2-7 - TRBV3-1 TGTGCCAGCAGCCAACTGGCTAGCGGGTTTGGCGAGCAGTACTTC CASSQLASGFGEQYF
- TRBJ2-7 many TRBV21-1 TGTGCCAGGCCGGGACAGGGGAGTTTGAAAGTCTCCTACGAGCAGTACTTC CARPGQGSLKVSYEQYF
TRBD1 TRBJ2-7 many TRBV5-1 TGCGCCAGCAGCACCTTGGACAGGCCACCACGAGAGGGGCAGTACTTC CASSTLDRPPREGQYF
- TRBJ2-3 many TRBV6-1 TGTGCCAGCAGCCCAGGCGGCACAGATACGCAGTATTTT CASSPGGTDTQYF
- TRBJ2-7 many TRBV5-1 TGCGCCAGCAGCTTGGCGGGAGTGGATTACGAGCAGTACTTC CASSLAGVDYEQYF